Listed here are 28 T cell receptor beta chains from one sample, sequenced in a study of blood T cell repertoires in COVID-19. Here immunoSEQ multiplex PCR was the method, and the copy in TCRdb shows in-frame clones only, minus some. The repertoire holds about 120,000 clones, with 65% to 90% as singletons. The sequencing input was peripheral blood. The source of these receptors is an elderly man with acute or convalescent COVID-19.

As DNA, the CDR3 is TGTGCCAGCAGTCGGACAGTCGAGCAGTACTTC. Its translation is CASSRTVEQYF. J is TRBJ2-7 and V is TRBV2, with a possible D match to TRBD1 (6 bases). Per the germline V gene, CDR1 is SNHLY and CDR2 is FYNNEI. Trimming took off 5 bases at V and 6 bases at J, with 8 bases between the two ends. The CDR3 sequence is 11 residues long.

The V call is TRBV5-4, the J call TRBJ2-5, with D possibly being TRBD1 (6 bases). With 2 bases removed from V and 2 bases from J, the gap between germline ends came to 10 bases. This CDR3 spans 14 amino acids. The germline V gene has CDR1 SGHNT and CDR2 YYREEE (reference sequence). As DNA, the CDR3 is TGTGCCAGCAGCTTCGGACAGATACAAGAGACCCAGTACTTC. Protein sequence: CASSFGQIQETQYF.

The chain uses TRBV2 and TRBJ2-1; TRBD1 agrees at 7 bases. The CDR3 extends over 14 amino acids. V gave up 7 bases and J gave up 8 bases; unmatched junction bases: 11. Germline lookup yields CDR1 SNHLY and CDR2 FYNNEI. This CDR3 is CASTHLTGHDEQFF. CDR3 DNA: TGTGCCAGCACCCACCTGACAGGGCACGATGAGCAGTTCTTC.

The chain couples TRBV27 to TRBJ2-7; 13 bases match TRBD2. CDR1 and CDR2 (germline): MNHEY, SMNVEV (reference sequence). The CDR3 is 16 amino acids. V shed 5 bases, J shed 6 bases, and the junction held 10 bases outside the gene matches. The CDR3 loop reads CASSPLRTSGSAEQYF. The CDR3 DNA reads TGTGCCAGCAGTCCCCTCCGGACTAGCGGGAGTGCCGAGCAGTACTTC.

This rearrangement joins TRBV5-5 to TRBJ2-1; TRBD2 aligns across 10 bases. The CDR3 runs to 15 residues. V shed 5 bases and J 2 bases; nucleotides not matched to a gene: 4. Germline CDR1 reads SGHKS; CDR2 reads YYEKEE (reference sequence). The CDR3 region has the DNA TGTGCCAGCAGTCAGCGGGAGGGAACCTACAATGAGCAGTTCTTC. This gives the protein CASSQREGTYNEQFF.

In nucleotides, the CDR3 is TGTGCCAGCAGCTTGGCTAGCGGGGGTTACAATGAGCAGTTCTTC. Its protein product is CASSLASGGYNEQFF. The chain employs TRBV5-4 and TRBJ2-1; TRBD2 matches 10 bases. This CDR3 is 15 amino acids long. Per germline, CDR1 SGHNT and CDR2 YYREEE (reference sequence). J gave up 4 bases and V 0 bases, and 1 base lay outside the gene matches.

This clone was picked up a small number of times. The V call is TRBV6-1, the J call TRBJ1-5; D ambiguous. CDR1 is MNHNS and CDR2 is SASEGT in the germline V gene. CDR3 length equals 13 residues. V dropped 2 bases and J dropped 1 base, with 3 bases sitting between them. Here the CDR3 reads CASSELSNQPQHF. DNA for the CDR3: TGTGCCAGCAGTGAACTAAGCAATCAGCCCCAGCATTTT.

The chain recombines TRBV15 with TRBJ2-5; 7 positions match TRBD1. V lost 3 bases to trimming and J lost 3 bases; unmatched junction nucleotides: 13. The germline V gene encodes CDR1 LNHNV and CDR2 YYDKDF (reference sequence). The length of the CDR3 is 17 residues. The CDR3 DNA reads TGTGCCACCAGCAGTGACTCGGCTTTAGGGACAGAAGAGACCCAGTACTTC. Translated: CATSSDSALGTEETQYF.

The chain combines TRBV5-1 with TRBJ2-3, with 7 bases aligning to TRBD2. Germline V lookup: CDR1 SGHRS, CDR2 YFSETQ. V shed 5 bases and J 2 bases; nucleotides not matched to a gene: 8. The CDR3 loop spans 15 amino acids. The chain's CDR3 is CASSRAGDHTDTQYF. For the CDR3, the DNA is TGCGCCAGCAGTAGGGCGGGGGACCACACAGATACGCAGTATTTT.

The J gene is TRBJ2-1, the V gene TRBV28; the match to TRBD2 covers 12 bases. The CDR3 is 19 amino acids. V dropped 3 bases and J dropped 2; count of bases not matched to a gene: 11. In germline, CDR1 is MDHEN, CDR2 SYDVKM. The CDR3 DNA is TGTGCCAGCAGTTTTCTAGGACTAGCGGGACTACTTCCCTACAATGAGCAGTTCTTC. Protein product: CASSFLGLAGLLPYNEQFF.

V and J are TRBV2 and TRBJ1-2, with D unclear. CDR1 and CDR2 (germline): SNHLY, FYNNEI. The ends were cut back, 1 base at V and 4 bases at J, with 13 bases in the middle. The CDR3 spans 15 residues. For the CDR3, the DNA is TGTGCCAGCAGTGAAGAGGGCCGACGGGGCTATGGCTACACCTTC. It encodes CASSEEGRRGYGYTF.

The count of this clone is one. The rearrangement uses TRBV27 and TRBJ2-1; D is perhaps TRBD1 (5 bases). CDR3 size: 15 residues. V shed 4 bases and J shed 5 bases, with 15 bases lying between them. Germline V gene lookup returns CDR1 MNHEY and CDR2 SMNVEV (reference sequence). The CDR3 protein is CASSSVRTRDNEQFF. The CDR3 nucleotides are TGTGCCAGCAGTTCTGTGCGGACAAGAGACAATGAGCAGTTCTTC.

This chain connects TRBV5-6 to TRBJ1-6; D unclear. The ends were cut back, 4 bases at V and 0 bases at J, with 8 bases in the middle. CDR1 and CDR2 (germline): SGHDT, YYEEEE. The CDR3 is 15 residues long. The chain's CDR3 is CASSVTSSYNSPLHF. The CDR3 bases are TGTGCCAGCAGCGTAACTAGCTCCTATAATTCACCCCTCCACTTT.

The J gene is TRBJ2-1, the V gene TRBV3-1 (or the pseudogene TRBV3-2), with 7 bases that match TRBD2. Unmatched junction bases numbered 10, after V lost 2 bases and J lost 0 bases. Germline V gives CDR1 LGHDT, CDR2 YNNKEL (reference sequence). The CDR3 is 18 amino acids. CDR3 nucleotides: TGTGCCAGCAGCCAACGGTGGGGAGGGACGTTCTCCTACAATGAGCAGTTCTTC. This sequence encodes CASSQRWGGTFSYNEQFF.

The chain is built from TRBV5-1 and TRBJ2-5, with TRBD1 identical over 9 bases. V gave up 7 bases and J gave up 2 bases; unmatched junction bases: 6. Germline CDR1 reads SGHRS; CDR2 reads YFSETQ. The CDR3 runs 14 residues. Here the CDR3 reads CASGYRGLQETQYF. As DNA, the CDR3 is TGCGCCAGCGGATACAGGGGGCTACAAGAGACCCAGTACTTC.

The V call is TRBV9, the J call TRBJ2-1, with a weak D call TRBD2 (5 bases). The germline V and J ends were trimmed by 1 base and 3 bases, with 8 bases remaining between them. This CDR3 region has 14 residues. Per germline, CDR1 SGDLS and CDR2 YYNGEE. The CDR3, as DNA: TGTGCCAGCAGCGTAACGGGATTCTACAATGAGCAGTTCTTC. Residues: CASSVTGFYNEQFF.

J is TRBJ1-5 and V is TRBV27; 12 nucleotides align to TRBD1. From germline, CDR1 is MNHEY and CDR2 SMNVEV (reference sequence). This CDR3 is 17 amino acids long. V gave up 6 bases and J gave up 1 base; unmatched junction bases: 7. The CDR3 DNA sequence: TGTGCCAGCAGGGAGGGACAGGGGGCGCGGAGCAATCAGCCCCAGCATTTT. It encodes CASREGQGARSNQPQHF.

The chain is built from TRBV5-1 and TRBJ2-1; a possible D gene is TRBD2 (6 bases). Between the trimmed V and J ends, which lost 4 bases and 0 bases, there was a span of 20 bases. The CDR3 sequence is 18 residues long. Germline-derived CDR1 and CDR2 are SGHRS and YFSETQ. CDR3 in DNA: TGCGCCAGCAGCATAAGAACTAGCCGCGGATCCTCCTACAATGAGCAGTTCTTC. Translation gives CASSIRTSRGSSYNEQFF.

DNA of the CDR3: TGTGCCAGCAGTAGGGGGGGGGCTTCGAACACTGAAGCTTTCTTT. The encoded protein is CASSRGGASNTEAFF. V gene TRBV6-5 combines with J gene TRBJ1-1; D is perhaps TRBD1 (6 bases). This CDR3 is 15 amino acids long. CDR1 is MNHEY, CDR2 SVGAGI, per germline. V was trimmed by 5 bases and J by 1 base, leaving 14 bases between them.

The gene calls are TRBV24-1 and TRBJ2-2; 13 positions match TRBD2. CDR3 length: 17 residues. Per the germline V gene, CDR1 is KGHDR and CDR2 is SFDVKD. J lost 5 bases, V lost 4 bases, and 6 bases had no gene match. The CDR3 DNA reads as TGTGCCACCAGTGACACCGGGACTAGCGGGGCGACCGGGGAGCTGTTTTTT. Amino acid sequence: CATSDTGTSGATGELFF.

This clone has just one count. The V and J genes are TRBV2 and TRBJ2-1; 12 bases match TRBD2. This CDR3 has 16 residues. J lost 8 bases, V lost 6 bases, and 11 bases had no gene match. The V gene's germline CDR1 is SNHLY and CDR2 FYNNEI. CDR3 DNA sequence: TGTGCCAGCAGCCACGAAACTAGCGGGGGGCTCGATGAGCAGTTCTTC. This translates into CASSHETSGGLDEQFF. The entire variable domain, with the rest obtained from reference TRBV2 and TRBJ2-1, is as follows: EPEVTQTPSHQVTQMGQEVILRCVPISNHLYFYWYRQILGQKVEFLVSFYNNEISEKSEIFDDQFSVERPDGSNFTLKIRSTKLEDSAMYFCASSHETSGGLDEQFFGPGTRLTVL.

The rearrangement joins TRBV19 to TRBJ2-2, with 7 bases that match TRBD2. The CDR3 is 14 residues long. Per germline, CDR1 LNHDA and CDR2 SQIVND (reference sequence). Trimming took 7 bases from V and 3 from J; bases not matched to a gene: 5. The CDR3 spells CASTPREYTGELFF. CDR3 DNA: TGTGCCAGTACCCCGCGGGAGTACACCGGGGAGCTGTTTTTT.

The V and J genes are TRBV30 and TRBJ2-4; no clear D. This CDR3 comprises 13 residues. The germline V gene has CDR1 GTSNPN and CDR2 SVGIG (reference sequence). With 4 bases removed from V and 1 base from J, the gap between germline ends came to 8 bases. The CDR3 nucleotides read TGTGCCTGGACCTCCGGGGCCAAAAACATTCAGTACTTC. Protein: CAWTSGAKNIQYF.

This rearrangement joins TRBV9 to TRBJ2-1, with D maybe TRBD1 (6 bases). Trimming removed 7 bases from V and 6 bases from J, with 17 bases in between. This CDR3 has 14 residues. Germline V CDR1 and CDR2: SGDLS, YYNGEE. CDR3 loop: CASAPLPDSNEQFF. CDR3 sequence (DNA): TGTGCCAGCGCCCCCTTGCCGGACAGCAATGAGCAGTTCTTC.

This clone was detected a few times. CDR3 sequence reads: CAIRGSGGDTDTQYF. CDR3 in DNA: TGTGCCATCAGAGGTAGCGGGGGAGACACAGATACGCAGTATTTT. The chain employs TRBV10-3 and TRBJ2-3, with 9 bases lining up with TRBD2. Germline assignment: CDR1 ENHRY and CDR2 SYGVKD. V dropped 6 bases and J dropped 2; count of bases not matched to a gene: 6. There are 15 residues in the CDR3.

The rearrangement uses TRBV29-1 and TRBJ1-2; 7 nucleotides align to TRBD1. Germline V gives CDR1 SQVTM, CDR2 ANQGSEA. The junction had 6 bases not matched to a gene; V was cut back by 1 base and J by 4 bases. This CDR3 contains 14 residues. CDR3 sequence (DNA): TGCAGCGTTGAAGGGTTCAGGGGGGTCTATGGCTACACCTTC. This codes for CSVEGFRGVYGYTF.

The rearrangement joins TRBV19 to TRBJ2-3; TRBD1 agrees at 11 bases. Germline V gives CDR1 LNHDA, CDR2 SQIVND (reference sequence). The CDR3 consists of 18 residues. With V trimmed by 3 bases and J by 5 bases, 13 bases remained unmatched. The CDR3 sequence is CASSMGQGGLMSQDTQYF. The CDR3 DNA sequence: TGTGCCAGTAGTATGGGACAGGGGGGCCTCATGTCGCAAGATACGCAGTATTTT.

The chain links TRBV20-1 to TRBJ1-1; D unclear. Trimming stripped 6 bases from V and 6 bases from J, with 11 bases between. Germline CDR1 reads DFQATT; CDR2 reads SNEGSKA (reference sequence). The CDR3 is 11 amino acids. The CDR3 sequence: CSAKSTAEAFF. The CDR3 coding sequence is TGCAGTGCAAAAAGTACAGCTGAAGCTTTCTTT.